Shown below are 4 T cell receptor beta chains from a single sample sequenced in a study of glioma-infiltrating T cells. The iRepertoire nested amplicon-rescue multiplex PCR amplified TCR alpha and beta CDR3s from RNA. TCRdb analysed the multiplex PCR reads with MiXCR anew, one entry per CDR3 protein. Among 150,000 to 200,000 distinct CDR3 sequences, about 47% were seen once, and the ten largest hold 5% to 5.5%. The sequenced sample was glioma tissue, nonneoplastic brain tissue, or PBMCs (not recorded which). All receptors derive from a human donor with low-grade glioma or glioblastoma, undergoing nonglioma brain surgery, or in good health (not recorded which).

Details on this clonotype: A much larger clone sits a single nucleotide away, making a read error possible. The chain carries TRBV19 and TRBJ1-5; possible D gene TRBD1, 6 bases. The CDR3 is made up of 14 amino acids. Germline CDR1 is LNHDA and CDR2 is SQIVND (reference sequence). CDR3 sequence reads: CACSPQGTTQPQHF. As DNA, the CDR3 is TGTGCCTGTAGTCCGCAAGGGACAACTCAGCCCCAGCATTTT.

As concerns this clonotype: One base away lies a much larger clone, so this may be a sequencing read error. The V call is TRBV3-1, the J call TRBJ1-5; D is ambiguous. The V gene lost 8 bases and the J gene lost 0 bases, with 8 bases spanning the gap. Germline CDR1 and CDR2: LGHDT and YNNKEL (reference sequence). The length of the CDR3 is 13 residues. The CDR3 protein is CASVGVSNQPQHF. The CDR3 bases are TGTGCCAGCGTAGGAGTTAGCAATCAGCCCCAGCATTTT.

In its sample, this clonotype was seen many times. The genes are TRBV7-8 and TRBJ1-6; no definite D call. The CDR3 sequence is 15 residues long. V gave up 3 bases and J gave up 0 bases, with 6 bases separating them. Germline lookup yields CDR1 SGHVS and CDR2 FQNEAQ. CDR3 in DNA: TGTGCCAGCAGCTTGAGGAGCTCCTATAATTCACCCCTCCACTTT. Translating gives CASSLRSSYNSPLHF.

This clonotype was found many times. The chain carries TRBV7-2 and TRBJ2-7; D tentatively fits TRBD1 or TRBD2 (6 bases each). CDR1 is SGHTA, CDR2 FQGNSA, per germline. The CDR3 is 15 residues long. Trimming left V 0 bases short and J 5 bases short, with 14 bases between. For the CDR3, the DNA is TGTGCCAGCAGCTTAGCAGGGGGGTTCCTTGACGAGCAGTACTTC. Translated, it gives CASSLAGGFLDEQYF. The full variable domain, with the rest looked up from reference TRBV7-2 and TRBJ2-7, is GAGVSQSPSNKVTEKGKDVELRCDPISGHTALYWYRQSLGQGLEFLIYFQGNSAPDKSGLPSDRFSAERTGGSVSTLTIQRTQQEDSAVYLCASSLAGGFLDEQYFGPGTRLTVT.